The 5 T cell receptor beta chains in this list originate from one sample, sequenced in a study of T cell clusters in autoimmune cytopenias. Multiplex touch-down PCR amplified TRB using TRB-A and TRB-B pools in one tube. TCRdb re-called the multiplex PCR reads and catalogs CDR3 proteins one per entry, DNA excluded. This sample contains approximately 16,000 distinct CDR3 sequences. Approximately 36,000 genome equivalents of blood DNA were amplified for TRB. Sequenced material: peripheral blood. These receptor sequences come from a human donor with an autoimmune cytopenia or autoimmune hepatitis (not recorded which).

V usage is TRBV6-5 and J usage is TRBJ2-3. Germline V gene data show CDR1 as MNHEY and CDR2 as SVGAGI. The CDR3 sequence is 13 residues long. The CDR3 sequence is CASSQKWTDTQYF.

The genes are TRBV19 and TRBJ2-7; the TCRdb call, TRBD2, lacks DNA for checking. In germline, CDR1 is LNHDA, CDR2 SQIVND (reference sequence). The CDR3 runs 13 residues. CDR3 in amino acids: CASSIVPEDEQYF. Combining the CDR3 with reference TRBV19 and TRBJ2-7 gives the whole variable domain DGGITQSPKYLFRKEGQNVTLSCEQNLNHDAMYWYRQDPGQGLRLIYYSQIVNDFQKGDIAEGYSVSREKKESFPLTVTSAQKNPTAFYLCASSIVPEDEQYFGPGTRLTVT.

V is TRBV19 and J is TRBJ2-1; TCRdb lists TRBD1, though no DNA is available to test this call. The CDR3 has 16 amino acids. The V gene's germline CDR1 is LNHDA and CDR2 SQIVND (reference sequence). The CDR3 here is CASSPLGGGSYNEQFF.

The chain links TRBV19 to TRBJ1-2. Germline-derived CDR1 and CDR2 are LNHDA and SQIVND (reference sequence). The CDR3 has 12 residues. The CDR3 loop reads CASSIGGSGYTF. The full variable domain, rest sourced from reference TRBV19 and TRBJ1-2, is DGGITQSPKYLFRKEGQNVTLSCEQNLNHDAMYWYRQDPGQGLRLIYYSQIVNDFQKGDIAEGYSVSREKKESFPLTVTSAQKNPTAFYLCASSIGGSGYTFGSGTRLTVV.

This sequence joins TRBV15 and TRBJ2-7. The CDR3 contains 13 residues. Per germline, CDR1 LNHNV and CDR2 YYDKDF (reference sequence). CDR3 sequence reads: CATSREIGYEQYF.